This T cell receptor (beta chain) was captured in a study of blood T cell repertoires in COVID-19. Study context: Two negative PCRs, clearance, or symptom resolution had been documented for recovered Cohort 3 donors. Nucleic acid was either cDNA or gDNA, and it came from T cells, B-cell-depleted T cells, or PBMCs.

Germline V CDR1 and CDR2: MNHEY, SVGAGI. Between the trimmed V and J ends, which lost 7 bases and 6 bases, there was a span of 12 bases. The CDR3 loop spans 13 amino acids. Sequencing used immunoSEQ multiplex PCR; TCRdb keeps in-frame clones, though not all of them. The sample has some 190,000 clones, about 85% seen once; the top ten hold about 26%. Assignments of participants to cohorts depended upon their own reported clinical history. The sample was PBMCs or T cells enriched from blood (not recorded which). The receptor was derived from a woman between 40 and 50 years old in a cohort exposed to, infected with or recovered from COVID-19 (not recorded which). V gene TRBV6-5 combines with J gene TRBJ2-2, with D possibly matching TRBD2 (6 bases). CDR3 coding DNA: TGTGCCAGCACGCTCACTAGCTCCGGGGAGCTGTTTTTT. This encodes CASTLTSSGELFF.